Sequencing of this T cell receptor (beta chain) was carried out in a study of blood T cell repertoires in COVID-19. In the study overall: The United States, Italy and Spain were the sources of the acute and convalescent COVID-19 samples. Nucleic acid was either cDNA or gDNA, and it came from T cells, B-cell-depleted T cells, or PBMCs.

Germline V gene data show CDR1 as SGHVS and CDR2 as FQNEAQ. The CDR3 extends over 16 amino acids. V trimming: 3 bases; J trimming: 4 bases; junction bases outside the gene matches: 7. Per the authors' pipeline: For nucleated cells, counts were estimated from reference gene primer amplification. Some clones are missing from TCRdb's copy, which holds only in-frame ones; the method was immunoSEQ multiplex PCR. V, J and clone size derive from that table, while D and trimming were established from the DNA sequence. Seen here are 200,000 to 250,000 clones, around nine tenths observed once, and the top ten hold about 1.5%.

This sequence joins TRBV7-8 and TRBJ2-3, with 10 positions matching TRBD1. This TCR was sampled from a woman aged 50 to 65 who had recovered from COVID-19. Sequences were obtained from PBMCs or T cells enriched from blood (not recorded which). CDR3 bases: TGTGCCAGCAGCTTCAAGACAGGGGGCGCCTCAGATACGCAGTATTTT. This translates into CASSFKTGGASDTQYF.